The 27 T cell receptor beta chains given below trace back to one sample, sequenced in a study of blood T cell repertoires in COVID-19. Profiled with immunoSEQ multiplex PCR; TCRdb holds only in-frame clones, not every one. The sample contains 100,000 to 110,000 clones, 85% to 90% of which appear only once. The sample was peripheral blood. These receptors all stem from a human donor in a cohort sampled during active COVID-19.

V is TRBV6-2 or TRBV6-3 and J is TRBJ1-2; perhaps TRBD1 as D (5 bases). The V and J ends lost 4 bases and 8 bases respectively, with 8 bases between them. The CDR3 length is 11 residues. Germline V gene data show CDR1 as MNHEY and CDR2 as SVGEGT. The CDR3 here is CASSSGRGYTF. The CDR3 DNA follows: TGTGCCAGCAGTTCAGGGCGAGGCTACACCTTC.

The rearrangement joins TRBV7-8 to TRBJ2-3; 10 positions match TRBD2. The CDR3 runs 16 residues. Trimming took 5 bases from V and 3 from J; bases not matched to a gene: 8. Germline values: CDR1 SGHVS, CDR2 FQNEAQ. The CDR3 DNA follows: TGTGCCAGCAGCAAAAGCAGCGGGGGGGCAACAGATACGCAGTATTTT. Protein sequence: CASSKSSGGATDTQYF.

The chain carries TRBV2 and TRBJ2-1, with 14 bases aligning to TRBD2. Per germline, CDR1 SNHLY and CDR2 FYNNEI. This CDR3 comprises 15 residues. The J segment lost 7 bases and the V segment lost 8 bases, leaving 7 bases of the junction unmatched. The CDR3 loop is CASARGLAGGNEQFF. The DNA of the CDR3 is TGTGCCAGCGCCAGAGGACTAGCGGGAGGAAATGAGCAGTTCTTC. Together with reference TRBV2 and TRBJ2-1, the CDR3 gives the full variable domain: EPEVTQTPSHQVTQMGQEVILRCVPISNHLYFYWYRQILGQKVEFLVSFYNNEISEKSEIFDDQFSVERPDGSNFTLKIRSTKLEDSAMYFCASARGLAGGNEQFFGPGTRLTVL.

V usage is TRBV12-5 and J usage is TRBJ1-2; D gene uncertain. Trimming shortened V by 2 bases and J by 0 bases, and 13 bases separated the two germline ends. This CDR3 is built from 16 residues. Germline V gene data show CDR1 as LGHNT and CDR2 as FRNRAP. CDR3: CASGLSIGETNYGYTF. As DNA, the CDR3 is TGTGCTAGTGGTTTGAGTATCGGGGAAACTAACTATGGCTACACCTTC.

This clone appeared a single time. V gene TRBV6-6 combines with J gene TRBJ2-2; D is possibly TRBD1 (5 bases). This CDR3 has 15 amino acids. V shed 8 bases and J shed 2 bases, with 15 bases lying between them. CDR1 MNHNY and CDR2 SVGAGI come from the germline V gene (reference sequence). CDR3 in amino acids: CASRFGARNTGELFF. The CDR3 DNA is TGTGCCAGCCGATTTGGGGCTAGAAACACCGGGGAGCTGTTTTTT.

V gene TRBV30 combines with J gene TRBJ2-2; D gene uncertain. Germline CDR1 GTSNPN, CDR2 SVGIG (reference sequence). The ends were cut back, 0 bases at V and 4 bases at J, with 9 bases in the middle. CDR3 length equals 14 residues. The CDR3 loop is CAWSVALTTGELFF. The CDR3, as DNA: TGTGCCTGGAGTGTTGCGTTAACCACCGGGGAGCTGTTTTTT.

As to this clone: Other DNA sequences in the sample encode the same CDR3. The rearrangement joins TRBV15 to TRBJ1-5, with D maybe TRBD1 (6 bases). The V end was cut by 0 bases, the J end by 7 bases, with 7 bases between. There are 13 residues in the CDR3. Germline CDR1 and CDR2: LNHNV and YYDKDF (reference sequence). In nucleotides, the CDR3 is TGTGCCACCAGCAGAGACGACAGGCAGCCCCAGCATTTT. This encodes CATSRDDRQPQHF. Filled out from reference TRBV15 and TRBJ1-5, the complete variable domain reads DAMVIQNPRYQVTQFGKPVTLSCSQTLNHNVMYWYQQKSSQAPKLLFHYYDKDFNNEADTPDNFQSRRPNTSFCFLDIRSPGLGDTAMYLCATSRDDRQPQHFGDGTRLSIL.

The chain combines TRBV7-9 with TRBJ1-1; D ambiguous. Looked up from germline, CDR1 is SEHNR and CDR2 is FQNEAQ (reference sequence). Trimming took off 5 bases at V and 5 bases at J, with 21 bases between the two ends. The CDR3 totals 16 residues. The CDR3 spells CASSPDVAGPGTEAFF. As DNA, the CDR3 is TGTGCCAGCAGCCCAGACGTGGCAGGTCCGGGGACTGAAGCTTTCTTT.

The CDR3 nucleotides read TGTGCCAGCAGCACAGGACAGGGTCAGTCCGGGGAGCTGTTTTTT. The encoded protein is CASSTGQGQSGELFF. This sequence joins TRBV7-2 and TRBJ2-2; TRBD1 aligns across 8 bases. Germline CDR1 is SGHTA and CDR2 is FQGNSA. The junction had 8 bases not matched to a gene; V was cut back by 5 bases and J by 6 bases. The CDR3 has 15 residues.

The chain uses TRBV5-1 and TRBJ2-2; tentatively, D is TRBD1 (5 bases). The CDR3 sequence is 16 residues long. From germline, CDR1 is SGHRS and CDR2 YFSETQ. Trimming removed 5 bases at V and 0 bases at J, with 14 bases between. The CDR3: CASRSDRSTNTGELFF. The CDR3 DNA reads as TGCGCCAGCAGATCAGACAGAAGTACGAACACCGGGGAGCTGTTTTTT.

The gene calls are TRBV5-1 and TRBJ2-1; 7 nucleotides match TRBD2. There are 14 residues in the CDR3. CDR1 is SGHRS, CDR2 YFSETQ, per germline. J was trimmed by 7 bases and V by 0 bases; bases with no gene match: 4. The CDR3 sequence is CASSLVGGSNEQFF. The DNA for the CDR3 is TGCGCCAGCAGCTTGGTGGGAGGGTCGAATGAGCAGTTCTTC.

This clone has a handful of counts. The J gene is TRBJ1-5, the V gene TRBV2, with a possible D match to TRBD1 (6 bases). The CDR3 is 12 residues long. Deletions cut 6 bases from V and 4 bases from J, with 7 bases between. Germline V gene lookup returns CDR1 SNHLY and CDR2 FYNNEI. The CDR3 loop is CASRDSNQPQHF. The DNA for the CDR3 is TGTGCCAGCAGGGACAGTAATCAGCCCCAGCATTTT.

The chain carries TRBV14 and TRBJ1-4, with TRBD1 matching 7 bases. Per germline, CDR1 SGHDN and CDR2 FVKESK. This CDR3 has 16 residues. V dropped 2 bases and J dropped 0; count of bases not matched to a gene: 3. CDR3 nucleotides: TGTGCCAGCAGCCAAAGGCAGGGGGCAACTAATGAAAAACTGTTTTTT. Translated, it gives CASSQRQGATNEKLFF.

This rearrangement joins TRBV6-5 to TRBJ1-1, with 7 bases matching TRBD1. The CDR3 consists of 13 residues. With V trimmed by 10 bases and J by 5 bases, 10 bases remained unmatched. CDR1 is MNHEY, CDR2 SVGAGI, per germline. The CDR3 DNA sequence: TGTGCCACCCGGGACAGACACTTAACTGAAGCTTTCTTT. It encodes CATRDRHLTEAFF.

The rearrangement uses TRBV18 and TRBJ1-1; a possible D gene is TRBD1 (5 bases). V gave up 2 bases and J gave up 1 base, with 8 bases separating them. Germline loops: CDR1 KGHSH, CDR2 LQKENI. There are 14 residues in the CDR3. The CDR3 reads CASSPMDKNTEAFF. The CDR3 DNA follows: TGTGCCAGCTCACCAATGGACAAGAACACTGAAGCTTTCTTT.

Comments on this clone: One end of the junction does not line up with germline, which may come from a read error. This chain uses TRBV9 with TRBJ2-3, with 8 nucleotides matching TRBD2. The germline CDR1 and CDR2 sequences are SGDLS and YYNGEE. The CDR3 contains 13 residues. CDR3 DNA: TGTGCCAGCAGCGCGGGGGCGGGGGGCCGTTCAAATTTT. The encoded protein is CASSAGAGGRSNF.

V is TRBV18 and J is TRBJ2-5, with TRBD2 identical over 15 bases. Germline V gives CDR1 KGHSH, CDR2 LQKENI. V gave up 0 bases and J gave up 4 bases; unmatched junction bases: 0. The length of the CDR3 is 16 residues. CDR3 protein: CASSPPGLAGGETQYF. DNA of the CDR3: TGTGCCAGCTCACCACCGGGACTAGCGGGGGGAGAGACCCAGTACTTC.

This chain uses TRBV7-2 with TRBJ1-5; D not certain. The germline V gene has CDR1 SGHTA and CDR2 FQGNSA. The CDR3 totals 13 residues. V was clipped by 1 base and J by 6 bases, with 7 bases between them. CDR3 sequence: CASSLVGGQPQHF. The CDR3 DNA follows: TGTGCCAGCAGCTTAGTTGGCGGTCAGCCCCAGCATTTT.

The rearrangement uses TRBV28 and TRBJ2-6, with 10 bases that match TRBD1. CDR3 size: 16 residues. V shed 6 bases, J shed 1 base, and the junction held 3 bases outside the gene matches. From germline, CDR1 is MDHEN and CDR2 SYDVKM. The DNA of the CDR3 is TGTGCCAGCAGAGGGACAGGGGATTCTGGGGCCAACGTCCTGACTTTC. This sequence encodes CASRGTGDSGANVLTF.

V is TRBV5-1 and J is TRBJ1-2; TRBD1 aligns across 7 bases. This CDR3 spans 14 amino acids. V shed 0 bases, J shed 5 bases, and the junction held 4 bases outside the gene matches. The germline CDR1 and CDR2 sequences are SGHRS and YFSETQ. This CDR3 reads CASSLAGTDYGYTF. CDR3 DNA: TGCGCCAGCAGCTTGGCGGGGACAGATTATGGCTACACCTTC.

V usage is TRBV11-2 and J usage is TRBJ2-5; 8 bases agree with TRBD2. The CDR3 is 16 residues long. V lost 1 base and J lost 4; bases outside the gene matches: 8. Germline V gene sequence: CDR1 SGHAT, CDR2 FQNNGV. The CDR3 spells CASSLVSSGVTETQYF. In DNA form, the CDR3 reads TGTGCCAGCAGCTTAGTCAGTAGCGGGGTCACAGAGACCCAGTACTTC.

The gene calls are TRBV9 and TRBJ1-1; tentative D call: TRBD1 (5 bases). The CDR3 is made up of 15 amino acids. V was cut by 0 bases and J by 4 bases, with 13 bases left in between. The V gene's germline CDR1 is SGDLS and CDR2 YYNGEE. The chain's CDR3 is CASSVESQGFTEAFF. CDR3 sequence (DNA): TGTGCCAGCAGCGTAGAAAGCCAGGGCTTCACTGAAGCTTTCTTT.

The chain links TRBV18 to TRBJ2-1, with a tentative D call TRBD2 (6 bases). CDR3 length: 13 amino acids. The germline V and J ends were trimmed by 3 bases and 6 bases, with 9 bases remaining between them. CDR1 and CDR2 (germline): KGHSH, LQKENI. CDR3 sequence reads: CASSPVGSNEQFF. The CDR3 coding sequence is TGTGCCAGCTCACCGGTCGGGAGCAATGAGCAGTTCTTC.

In nucleotides, the CDR3 is TGTGCCAGCACCAAAAGACAGGGGGTTATCTACGAGCAGTACTTC. Its protein product is CASTKRQGVIYEQYF. The V and J genes are TRBV6-5 and TRBJ2-7; 9 bases align to TRBD1. The CDR3 loop spans 15 amino acids. Germline CDR1 MNHEY, CDR2 SVGAGI. V gave up 7 bases and J gave up 3 bases; unmatched junction bases: 10.

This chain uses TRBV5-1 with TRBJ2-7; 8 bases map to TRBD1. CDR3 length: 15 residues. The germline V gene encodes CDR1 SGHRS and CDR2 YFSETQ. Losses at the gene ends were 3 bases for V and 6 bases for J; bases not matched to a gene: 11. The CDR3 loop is CASSSGQGANGEQYF. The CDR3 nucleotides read TGCGCCAGCAGCTCCGGCCAGGGGGCAAATGGCGAGCAGTACTTC.

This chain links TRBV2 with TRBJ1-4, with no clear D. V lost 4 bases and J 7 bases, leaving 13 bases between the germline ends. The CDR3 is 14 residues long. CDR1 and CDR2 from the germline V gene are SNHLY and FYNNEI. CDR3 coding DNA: TGTGCCAGCAGTGGGACCGGAGGAGGTGAAAAACTGTTTTTT. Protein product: CASSGTGGGEKLFF. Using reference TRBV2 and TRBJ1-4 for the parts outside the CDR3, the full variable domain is EPEVTQTPSHQVTQMGQEVILRCVPISNHLYFYWYRQILGQKVEFLVSFYNNEISEKSEIFDDQFSVERPDGSNFTLKIRSTKLEDSAMYFCASSGTGGGEKLFFGSGTQLSVL.

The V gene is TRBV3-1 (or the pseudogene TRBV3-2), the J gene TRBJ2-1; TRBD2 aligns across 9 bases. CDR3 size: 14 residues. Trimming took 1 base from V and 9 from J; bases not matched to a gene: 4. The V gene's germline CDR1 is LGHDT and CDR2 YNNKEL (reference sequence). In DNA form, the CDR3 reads TGTGCCAGCAGCCAAGGTGGCGGGAGGGTTGAGCAGTTCTTC. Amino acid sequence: CASSQGGGRVEQFF.